These 26 T cell receptor beta chains were sequenced from one sample in a study of blood T cell repertoires in COVID-19 (dated by TCRdb to 2020 to 2022). Receptor amplification or capture employed the immunoSEQ multiplex PCR assay. TCRdb stores this immuneACCESS table with in-frame sequences only. Part of the clones is absent; in the studies checked, under half of the shortfall reflects unresolved V genes, and no reason is known for the rest. The sample table contains about 310,000 clones; only one count was recorded for around 86% of them. The top ten clonotypes cover 1% of the sample. Material: peripheral blood. These receptors all come from a man aged 45-65 years with active or convalescent COVID-19.

The chain combines TRBV5-6 with TRBJ1-3, with D unclear. This CDR3 is 19 amino acids long. Trimming cost V 0 bases and J 2 bases, with 21 bases left between them. Looked up from germline, CDR1 is SGHDT and CDR2 is YYEEEE. CDR3 residues: CASSLGGGFILQTGNTIYF. The CDR3 DNA follows: TGTGCCAGCAGCTTGGGTGGCGGATTCATTCTCCAAACTGGAAACACCATATATTTT.

The rearrangement links TRBV5-5 to TRBJ2-3, with 7 positions matching TRBD2. Germline trimming cut 4 bases from V and 2 bases from J; bases unmatched to any gene: 4. The V gene's germline CDR1 is SGHKS and CDR2 YYEKEE (reference sequence). The CDR3 runs 14 residues. CDR3 region: CASSPRDYTDTQYF. DNA of the CDR3: TGTGCCAGCAGCCCACGGGACTACACAGATACGCAGTATTTT.

The chain combines TRBV4-3 with TRBJ1-2; 10 bases line up with TRBD1. V lost 4 bases, J lost 6 bases, and 8 bases stayed unmatched. The CDR3 loop spans 15 amino acids. In germline, CDR1 is LGHNA, CDR2 YSLEER. CDR3 bases: TGCGCCAGCAGCCTTTCGGGGACAGGGGTAGATGGCTACACCTTC. This encodes CASSLSGTGVDGYTF.

This clone was recorded only once. The rearrangement uses TRBV28 and TRBJ1-4; weak D call: TRBD1 (6 bases). Trimming stripped 8 bases from V and 3 bases from J, with 16 bases between. Germline values: CDR1 MDHEN, CDR2 SYDVKM. The CDR3 contains 15 residues. The chain's CDR3 is CASHNAGQPNEKLFF. The CDR3 nucleotides read TGTGCCAGCCATAACGCCGGACAGCCTAATGAAAAACTGTTTTTT.

V usage is TRBV24-1 and J usage is TRBJ1-1; unclear D gene. This CDR3 contains 14 residues. V gave up 2 bases and J gave up 1 base, with 7 bases separating them. Per the germline V gene, CDR1 is KGHDR and CDR2 is SFDVKD. CDR3 DNA sequence: TGTGCCACCAGTGATTCGACGGGGAACACTGAAGCTTTCTTT. Translated, it gives CATSDSTGNTEAFF.

The V call is TRBV7-9, the J call TRBJ1-3; D unclear. Germline CDR1 SEHNR, CDR2 FQNEAQ (reference sequence). Trimming removed 0 bases from V and 3 bases from J, with 12 bases in between. The CDR3 has 16 amino acids. The CDR3 sequence is CASSLAAAAYGNTIYF. As DNA, the CDR3 is TGTGCCAGCAGCTTAGCGGCTGCCGCTTATGGAAACACCATATATTTT.

The CDR3: CAWSLEQVIYGYTF. For the CDR3, the DNA is TGTGCCTGGAGTCTTGAACAGGTGATTTATGGCTACACCTTC. This sequence joins TRBV30 and TRBJ1-2; D might be TRBD1 (5 bases). V lost 2 bases to trimming and J lost 5 bases, with 15 bases between them. From germline, CDR1 is GTSNPN and CDR2 SVGIG (reference sequence). This CDR3 is built from 14 residues. The full variable domain, in which reference TRBV30 and TRBJ1-2 provide the parts outside the CDR3, is SQTIHQWPATLVQPVGSPLSLECTVEGTSNPNLYWYRQAAGRGLQLLFYSVGIGQISSEVPQNLSASRPQDRQFILSSKKLLLSDSGFYLCAWSLEQVIYGYTFGSGTRLTVV.

The chain joins TRBV6-6 to TRBJ2-7, with 9 bases fitting TRBD1. This CDR3 contains 16 residues. Germline-derived CDR1 and CDR2 are MNHNY and SVGAGI (reference sequence). After removal of 5 bases from V and 0 bases from J, the junction contained 8 bases not matched to a gene. CDR3 DNA: TGTGCCAGCAGTCTACAGGGGGCAGGGAGCTCCTACGAGCAGTACTTC. Translated, it gives CASSLQGAGSSYEQYF.

The chain recombines TRBV7-8 with TRBJ1-2, with D possibly being TRBD1 (6 bases). V was shortened by 5 bases and J by 2 bases, with 9 bases between the two germline ends. This CDR3 region has 13 residues. CDR1 SGHVS and CDR2 FQNEAQ come from the germline V gene. CDR3 nucleotide sequence: TGTGCCAGCAGCCCAACAGGGAACTATGGCTACACCTTC. Translation gives CASSPTGNYGYTF.

The chain links TRBV6-5 to TRBJ2-7; 11 bases map to TRBD1. Trimming took 6 bases from V and 4 from J; bases not matched to a gene: 8. CDR3 length: 15 residues. The germline V gene encodes CDR1 MNHEY and CDR2 SVGAGI. This chain's CDR3 is CASSDAGQGAYEQYF. In nucleotides, the CDR3 is TGTGCCAGCAGCGATGCCGGACAGGGGGCGTACGAGCAGTACTTC.

This rearrangement joins TRBV27 to TRBJ2-2, with TRBD2 identical over 11 bases. Germline CDR1 and CDR2: MNHEY and SMNVEV (reference sequence). The CDR3 covers 15 residues. V lost 6 bases to trimming and J lost 5 bases; unmatched junction nucleotides: 5. CDR3 sequence reads: CASSPGLAGTGELFF. The CDR3 DNA follows: TGTGCCAGCAGCCCCGGACTAGCGGGTACCGGGGAGCTGTTTTTT.

This rearrangement joins TRBV10-3 to TRBJ2-5; D is undetermined. This CDR3 is built from 13 residues. Trimming shortened V by 6 bases and J by 4 bases, and 12 bases separated the two germline ends. The germline V gene encodes CDR1 ENHRY and CDR2 SYGVKD. The DNA of the CDR3 is TGTGCCATCAGCGACCCGCAGCGAGAGACCCAGTACTTC. Amino acids: CAISDPQRETQYF.

V usage is TRBV7-2 and J usage is TRBJ1-3; D is unresolved. With 5 bases removed from V and 3 bases from J, the gap between germline ends came to 5 bases. This CDR3 is built from 12 residues. Germline values: CDR1 SGHTA, CDR2 FQGNSA. DNA of the CDR3: TGTGCCAGCAGCGCAGGTGGAAACACCATATATTTT. It yields the protein CASSAGGNTIYF.

The rearrangement uses TRBV4-2 and TRBJ1-6; possible D gene TRBD1, 5 bases. CDR1 is LGHNA, CDR2 YNFKEQ, per germline. The CDR3 has 17 residues. V dropped 3 bases and J dropped 0 bases, with 12 bases sitting between them. DNA of the CDR3: TGTGCCAGCAGCCAGGGAGGGGCGAGCTCCTATAATTCACCCCTCCACTTT. Its translation: CASSQGGASSYNSPLHF.

The chain has TRBV3-1 (or the pseudogene TRBV3-2) and TRBJ2-1; 7 bases are a match to TRBD2. Trimming cost V 5 bases and J 3 bases; bases outside gene matches: 10. The germline V gene encodes CDR1 LGHDT and CDR2 YNNKEL (reference sequence). This CDR3 contains 16 residues. The CDR3 DNA reads as TGTGCCAGCAGCTCCGCCGGGGCTAGCGGCTACAATGAGCAGTTCTTC. Protein: CASSSAGASGYNEQFF.

This clone occurred a few times. The CDR3: CASSEGGQLETQYF. CDR3 nucleotides: TGTGCCAGCAGTGAAGGGGGACAGTTAGAGACCCAGTACTTC. V is TRBV6-1 and J is TRBJ2-5; 7 bases are shared with TRBD1. V lost 1 base and J lost 4; bases outside the gene matches: 3. The germline CDR1 and CDR2 sequences are MNHNS and SASEGT. The CDR3 sequence is 14 residues long.

The chain has TRBV5-1 and TRBJ2-7; 11 bases line up with TRBD2. The CDR3 is made up of 15 amino acids. J lost 6 bases, V lost 0 bases, and 5 bases had no gene match. The germline V gene encodes CDR1 SGHRS and CDR2 YFSETQ. This CDR3 reads CASSLDPGTSGEQYF. The CDR3 nucleotides read TGCGCCAGCAGCTTGGACCCCGGGACTAGCGGCGAGCAGTACTTC. Filled out from reference TRBV5-1 and TRBJ2-7, the complete variable domain reads KAGVTQTPRYLIKTRGQQVTLSCSPISGHRSVSWYQQTPGQGLQFLFEYFSETQRNKGNFPGRFSGRQFSNSRSEMNVSTLELGDSALYLCASSLDPGTSGEQYFGPGTRLTVT.

The rearrangement links TRBV4-1 to TRBJ2-7, with a tentative D call TRBD2 (6 bases). This CDR3 comprises 17 residues. Trimming removed 0 bases from V and 0 bases from J, with 15 bases in between. Germline CDR1 reads MGHRA; CDR2 reads YSYEKL. The CDR3 DNA follows: TGCGCCAGCAGCCAAGAGACCGCGGGACTGAGCTCCTACGAGCAGTACTTC. Translating it yields CASSQETAGLSSYEQYF.

V is TRBV6-5 and J is TRBJ1-1, with a possible D match to TRBD1 (5 bases). Germline V gene data show CDR1 as MNHEY and CDR2 as SVGAGI. The V and J ends lost 6 bases and 4 bases respectively, with 18 bases between them. This CDR3 spans 15 amino acids. The CDR3: CASRDASQVATEAFF. The CDR3 DNA follows: TGTGCCAGCAGGGACGCGTCACAGGTCGCCACTGAAGCTTTCTTT.

V gene TRBV2 combines with J gene TRBJ1-6; 7 nucleotides line up with TRBD1. From germline, CDR1 is SNHLY and CDR2 FYNNEI. V trimming: 5 bases; J trimming: 5 bases; junction bases outside the gene matches: 6. The CDR3 loop spans 15 amino acids. This chain's CDR3 is CASSFLGQDNSPLHF. The DNA of the CDR3 is TGTGCCAGCAGTTTCCTTGGACAGGATAATTCACCCCTCCACTTT.

The count of this clone is one. The chain recombines TRBV19 with TRBJ2-1; 7 bases match TRBD2. The CDR3 contains 14 residues. Germline CDR1 is LNHDA and CDR2 is SQIVND (reference sequence). Trimming at V came to 2 bases and at J to 3 bases, leaving 1 base not matched to a gene. In nucleotides, the CDR3 is TGTGCCAGTAGTATACGGGGGGACTACAATGAGCAGTTCTTC. It codes for CASSIRGDYNEQFF.

V is TRBV7-2 and J is TRBJ2-6; D call uncertain. Germline assignment: CDR1 SGHTA and CDR2 FQGNSA. There are 15 residues in the CDR3. Trimming cost V 2 bases and J 2 bases, with 7 bases left between them. CDR3 residues: CASSLRVTGANVLTF. In DNA form, the CDR3 reads TGTGCCAGCAGCTTACGGGTAACTGGGGCCAACGTCCTGACTTTC.

The chain is built from TRBV13 and TRBJ2-5; tentative D call: TRBD2 (5 bases). The germline V and J ends were trimmed by 5 bases and 5 bases, with 18 bases remaining between them. Germline V gene sequence: CDR1 PRHDT, CDR2 FYEKMQ (reference sequence). The CDR3 extends over 15 amino acids. CDR3 bases: TGTGCCAGCAGCCTAACCGGACTGCCTTCGGAGACCCAGTACTTC. As protein: CASSLTGLPSETQYF.

The V gene is TRBV7-3, the J gene TRBJ1-1; no clear D gene. V was clipped by 4 bases and J by 11 bases, with 14 bases between them. This CDR3 region has 12 residues. Germline CDR1 is SGHTA and CDR2 is FQGTGA. The CDR3 DNA follows: TGTGCCAGCAGCTCCCCGGGATATGCTGCTTTCTTT. Translated: CASSSPGYAAFF.

The rearrangement uses TRBV28 and TRBJ1-2; D call uncertain. Trimming removed 6 bases from V and 0 bases from J, with 14 bases in between. CDR3 length: 15 residues. Germline CDR1 MDHEN, CDR2 SYDVKM. DNA of the CDR3: TGTGCCAGCAGCTCACCCGGGTCCCCTAACTATGGCTACACCTTC. This gives the protein CASSSPGSPNYGYTF.

The rearrangement uses TRBV7-9 and TRBJ1-1; D is ambiguous. Germline CDR1 is SEHNR and CDR2 is FQNEAQ (reference sequence). The germline V and J ends were trimmed by 2 bases and 2 bases, with 9 bases remaining between them. The CDR3 runs to 14 residues. The chain's CDR3 is CASSLQVGNTEAFF. CDR3 DNA sequence: TGTGCCAGCAGCTTACAGGTTGGAAACACTGAAGCTTTCTTT.